The sequence of this T cell receptor beta chain was determined in a study of T-cell memory formation after mild COVID-19. TCRdb analysed the 5' RACE reads with MiXCR anew, one entry per CDR3 protein. The sample includes 150,000 to 200,000 distinct CDR3 sequences, about 14% of them seen just once. Overall study findings and caveats: Detection of some responders pre-infection suggested pre-existing cross-reactive memory T cells participated.

Looked up from germline, CDR1 is DFQATT and CDR2 is SNEGSKA (reference sequence). The CDR3 has 16 residues. V was shortened by 1 base and J by 6 bases, with 19 bases between the two germline ends. About this clonotype: Its specificity is unknown.

This sequence originates from an adult woman who had mild COVID-19 (a few samples of this study predate the infection). Cell type and time point are not known. The chain recombines TRBV20-1 with TRBJ1-5; a possible D gene is TRBD1 (5 bases). Sequencing was carried out using PBMCs or a T cell subset sorted from them (not recorded which). CDR3 loop: CSARVAAGVRGQPQHF. The CDR3 DNA is TGCAGTGCTAGAGTTGCGGCGGGGGTCCGGGGTCAGCCCCAGCATTTT.